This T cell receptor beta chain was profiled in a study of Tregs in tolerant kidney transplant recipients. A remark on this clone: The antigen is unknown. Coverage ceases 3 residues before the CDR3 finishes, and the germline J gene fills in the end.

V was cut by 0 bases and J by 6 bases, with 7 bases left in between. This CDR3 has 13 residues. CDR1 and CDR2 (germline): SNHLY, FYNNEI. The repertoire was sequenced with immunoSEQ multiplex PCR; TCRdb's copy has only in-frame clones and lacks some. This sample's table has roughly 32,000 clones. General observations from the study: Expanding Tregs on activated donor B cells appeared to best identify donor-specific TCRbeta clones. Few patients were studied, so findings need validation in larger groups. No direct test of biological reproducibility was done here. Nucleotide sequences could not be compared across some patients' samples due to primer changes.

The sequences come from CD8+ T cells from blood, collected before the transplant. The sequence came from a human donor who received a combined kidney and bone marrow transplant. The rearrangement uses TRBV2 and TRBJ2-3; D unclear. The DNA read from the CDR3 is TGTGCCAGCAGTGAAGCGTCCGGTGATACG. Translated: CASSEASGDT. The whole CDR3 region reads CASSEASGDTQYF.